This note documents a single TCR beta chain sequence. The antigen is not known. The data were taken from a study of T cell responses to AZD1222 COVID-19 vaccine. At the level of the study: Second-dose groups at about 4 or about 12 weeks were pooled. Study outcomes and limitations: Repertoire samples came only from after the peak T cell response. Reportedly, nearly half the spike-specific TCRs target unmutated variant regions. There were mostly white British donors and more females than males, and clonal diversity was possibly underestimated.

The method was immunoSEQ multiplex PCR; TCRdb's version includes in-frame clones alone and lacks a portion of them. The sample has about 120,000 clones; about 86% are singletons. The CDR3 totals 12 residues. V lost 7 bases, J lost 4 bases, and 8 bases lay in between. Per germline, CDR1 LNHDA and CDR2 SQIVND (reference sequence). The sequenced sample was peripheral blood, obtained on day 0 of AZD1222 vaccination. The clonotype was recovered from an adult in good health. The chain combines TRBV19 with TRBJ1-3; D is unclear. CDR3 DNA sequence: TGTGCCAGTATCTCTAGCGGAAACACCATATATTTT. Translation: CASISSGNTIYF.